The rows below give T cell receptor beta chains drawn from one sample of a study of T cells in Graves' hyperthyroidism and ophthalmopathy. TCRdb analysed the multiplex PCR reads with MiXCR anew, one entry per CDR3 protein. The sample contains hundreds of thousands of distinct CDR3 sequences, 14% to 15% of which appear only once. Sequencing was carried out using blood. The source is a middle-aged woman with Graves' ophthalmopathy. CDR3s include the opening cysteine and the closing phenylalanine or tryptophan. The D gene is left open where the match is weak. Some rows have no size entry. The others give once, few or many, or a class for an expanded clone.

>TRBV29-1|-|few|14|TRBJ2-5
CSVGVFQGQETQYF
TGCAGCGTTGGGGTTTTCCAGGGACAAGAGACCCAGTACTTC
>TRBV19|-|many|16|TRBJ1-5
CASTPRQSTDNQPQHF
TGTGCCAGTACCCCTCGACAGTCAACCGACAATCAGCCCCAGCATTTT
>TRBV19|TRBD1|many|14|TRBJ1-1
CASSTQGLNTEAFF
TGTGCCAGTAGTACACAGGGGCTGAACACTGAAGCTTTCTTT
>TRBV7-3|TRBD2|many|18|TRBJ2-2
CASSLSGGTSGISGELFF
TGTGCCAGCAGCTTATCCGGGGGGACTAGCGGGATTTCCGGGGAGCTGTTTTTT
>TRBV7-9|-|many|14|TRBJ1-1
CASSLYPGTTEAFF
TGTGCCAGCAGCTTATATCCAGGGACCACTGAAGCTTTCTTT
>TRBV6-2/TRBV6-3|-|many|14|TRBJ2-2
CASSYSRSTGELFF
TGTGCCAGCAGTTACTCGAGGAGTACCGGGGAGCTGTTTTTT
>TRBV19|-|many|13|TRBJ1-2
CASTKGGFYGYTF
TGTGCCAGTACTAAGGGAGGATTTTATGGCTACACCTTC
>TRBV20-1|-|few|13|TRBJ2-3
CSAGGENGDTQYF
TGCAGTGCTGGCGGGGAGAACGGAGATACGCAGTATTTT
>TRBV19|-|-|14|TRBJ1-1
CASSISHANTEAFF
TGTGCCAGTAGTATTTCACACGCGAACACTGAAGCTTTCTTT
>TRBV20-1|-|many|14|TRBJ1-1
CSAREQAANTEAFF
TGCAGTGCTAGAGAGCAGGCGGCCAACACTGAAGCTTTCTTT
>TRBV29-1|-|many|14|TRBJ2-5
CSVFGGGLGETQYF
TGCAGCGTTTTTGGGGGCGGGCTGGGGGAGACCCAGTACTTC
>TRBV7-9|-|many|14|TRBJ1-3
CASSPRPDGNTIYF
TGTGCCAGCAGCCCTCGGCCTGATGGAAACACCATATATTTT
>TRBV6-5|TRBD2|many|16|TRBJ2-5
CASSYTSGTNQETQYF
TGTGCCAGCAGCTACACCTCCGGGACTAACCAAGAGACCCAGTACTTC
>TRBV5-1|TRBD1|-|15|TRBJ1-2
CASSSTGTGAGGYTF
TGCGCCAGCAGCTCAACCGGGACAGGGGCGGGTGGCTACACCTTC
>TRBV30|TRBD1|many|14|TRBJ1-5
CAWSPGTGGQPQHF
TGTGCCTGGAGTCCCGGGACAGGGGGCCAGCCCCAGCATTTT
>TRBV20-1|-|many|14|TRBJ2-5
CSLIAAPLQETQYF
TGCAGCCTGATTGCAGCTCCCTTACAAGAGACCCAGTACTTC
>TRBV11-2|TRBD1|-|14|TRBJ2-5
CASSWTGGYETQYF
TGTGCCAGCAGTTGGACAGGGGGCTATGAGACCCAGTACTTC
>TRBV12-3/TRBV12-4|TRBD2|many|15|TRBJ2-7
CASSHSAGGPHEQYF
TGTGCCAGCAGTCACTCGGCGGGAGGGCCTCACGAGCAGTACTTC
>TRBV12-3/TRBV12-4|-|many|16|TRBJ2-7
CASSMSWGANPFEQYF
TGTGCCAGCAGTATGTCTTGGGGGGCTAATCCCTTCGAGCAGTACTTC
>TRBV5-1|-|few|12|TRBJ2-2
CASSGEVGELFF
TGCGCCAGCAGCGGGGAAGTCGGGGAGCTGTTTTTT
>TRBV20-1|TRBD2|-|16|TRBJ2-3
CSAKAASGFGGDTQYF
TGCAGCGCGAAGGCGGCTAGCGGGTTCGGGGGGGATACGCAGTATTTT
>TRBV20-1|-|many|13|TRBJ2-7
CSAIGGRGNEQYF
TGCAGTGCTATAGGGGGGAGAGGCAACGAGCAGTACTTC
>TRBV6-1|-|many|16|TRBJ1-1
CASSEGGGIMNTEAFF
TGTGCCAGCAGTGAAGGCGGGGGAATTATGAACACTGAAGCTTTCTTT
>TRBV11-2|-|-|16|TRBJ1-5
CASSLVGGGVNQPQHF
TGTGCCAGCAGCTTAGTGGGGGGGGGCGTGAATCAGCCCCAGCATTTT
>TRBV28|TRBD1|many|18|TRBJ2-6
CASSSPGQGKAGANVLTF
TGTGCCAGCAGTTCCCCGGGACAGGGGAAAGCTGGGGCCAACGTCCTGACTTTC
>TRBV7-8|TRBD1|many|14|TRBJ2-7
CASSRTGKDYEQYF
TGTGCCAGCAGCCGGACAGGGAAGGACTACGAGCAGTACTTC